What follows is one T cell receptor (beta chain) and its context. This CDR3 comprises 15 residues. Germline V lookup: CDR1 SGDLS, CDR2 YYNGEE. The V and J ends lost 4 bases and 6 bases, in that order; junction bases with no gene match: 8. Which cohort a participant joined came from the clinical history participants gave. This record comes from a study of blood T cell repertoires in COVID-19. Across the whole study: Specimens from acute and convalescent COVID-19 originated in the United States, Italy and Spain.

Assay: immunoSEQ multiplex PCR; the TCRdb copy retains only in-frame clones and omits some. This sample has 200,000 to 250,000 clones, with around nine tenths found just once. The chain employs TRBV9 and TRBJ2-2; 8 nucleotides line up with TRBD2. This sequence originates from a young man in a cohort exposed to, infected with or recovered from COVID-19 (not recorded which). Material: PBMCs or T cells enriched from blood (not recorded which). CDR3 nucleotides: TGTGCCAGCAGCCCTCTGGCGGGAGGAGCCGGGGAGCTGTTTTTT. As protein: CASSPLAGGAGELFF.